This T cell receptor (beta chain) comes out of a study of T cell responses to AZD1222 COVID-19 vaccine. Findings and caveats of the study: Donors were largely white British and mainly female; clonal diversity was possibly underestimated. CD4 TCRs associated with vaccination spanned spike, dominating at 160-218 and 743-854.

The CDR3 is 15 residues long. The V segment lost 7 bases and the J segment 1 base; nucleotides outside the gene matches: 6. Germline CDR1 is SNHLY and CDR2 is FYNNEI. Sequencing used immunoSEQ multiplex PCR; TCRdb keeps in-frame clones, though not all of them. The table shows 50,000 to 65,000 clones, with around 81% occurring only once. Turning to this clone: What it binds is unknown.

The input for sequencing was peripheral blood, taken 28 days after the second AZD1222 dose. The receptor was isolated from an adult who received the AZD1222 COVID-19 vaccine. The chain couples TRBV2 to TRBJ2-3; 9 nucleotides line up with TRBD1. CDR3 protein: CASTAGTGRTDTQYF. The DNA for the CDR3 is TGTGCCAGCACGGCTGGGACAGGGCGCACAGATACGCAGTATTTT.